This TCR beta chain was sequenced in a study of shared clonotypes between healthy human individuals (dated by TCRdb to 2019 to 2021). With respect to the entire study: The cohort comprised a couple of women and a few men aged 18 to 49 years. For each donor, CD4 naive and CD4 memory were each run on three plates, CD8 naive on two plates, and CD8 memory on one plate. Per donor, leukapheresis produced somewhere between about 0.85 and 8.9 billion PBMCs. To increase sequencing depth and limit assay-specific biases, TCR repertoire library preparation and sequencing were carried out by different laboratories using diverse techniques. The study deeply sequenced blood TCR repertoires of about five healthy adults to estimate repertoire size and the extent of clonotype sharing between individuals. Broad study findings and their caveats: Rarefaction of sorted-subset datasets indicated incomplete sequencing despite the large sequencing depth. Sampling was restricted to blood, and TCR repertoires in tissue are likely to differ from TCR repertoires in blood. The genetic and exposure-history diversity represented was limited by the small number of donors. Sharing across several donors was observed for about 5% of naive CD4, over 3% of naive CD8, about 2.5% of memory CD4, and roughly 0.4% of memory CD8 clonotypes. Naive subsets generally had larger estimated clonotype richness than memory subsets did. Pairwise subsampling indicated that sequencing depth was expected to affect the degree of clonotype sharing among donors. Clonotypes shared by all four sorted-subset donors showed higher generation probabilities than non-shared clonotypes.

Using the deep immunoSEQ assay, multiplex PCR amplified TCR CDR3 regions from genomic DNA. For each cell subset, the extracted genomic DNA was distributed evenly across all wells of several immunoSEQ 96-well plates, and each plate served as one replicate. For sorted subsets, each replicate PCR was loaded with 200 to 250 ng genomic DNA, equivalent to some 31,000 T cell genomes. Purified libraries were measured with a Qubit 3.0 fluorometer, size-checked on a Bioanalyzer 2100, and measured again with the KAPA Library Quantification kit. Every immunoSEQ 96-well plate was sequenced on a separate single-read 150-cycle Illumina NextSeq 550 flow cell. Turning to the authors' computational methods: Because the immunoSEQ output held only junctional sequences and lacked quality scores, the filtering could not match the filtering applied to full-length reads. To assign V/J genes and CDR3, sequences were annotated against IMGT germline references using PyIR, a Python wrapper for IgBLAST v1.9. Reads were removed for weak V/J assignments (E-value above 1e-6), missing CDR3, stop codons, out-of-frame junctions, or ambiguous translated residues. A V3J clonotype was defined by an identical inferred V gene, J gene, and CDR3 amino acid sequence. Percentage overlap between repertoires was calculated by dividing the number of shared unique clonotypes by the size of the smaller repertoire. Repertoire richness was assessed with RTK rarefaction, the Chao1 estimator, and Recon v2.1 estimates of unobserved clonotypes. Generation probabilities were computed with OLGA for all TCRbeta clonotypes obtained by the gDNA method from several donors. TCRdb mirrors the immuneACCESS table, restricted to in-frame sequences. Some clones are absent from its copies; in checked studies, under half trace to an unresolved V gene, and the reason for the others is unknown. That table is the source of V, J and clone size, and D and trimming were worked out from the DNA. This sample lists about 1 million clones; about 70% were detected once. About 1.5% of the sample comes from the top ten.

The donors were healthy, HIV-negative adults who had no recently reported acute infections or vaccinations. All donors were Caucasian adults living in Nashville, Tennessee, USA. CD4+ T cells were enriched through magnetic negative selection, after which naive cells were positively selected on CD45RA and the remaining negative fraction served as the memory subset. Blood was obtained by leukapheresis, after which PBMCs were separated by Ficoll-Histopaque density gradient centrifugation and cryopreserved in liquid nitrogen vapor phase. Analytical flow cytometry was used to check the purity and quantity of each magnetically sorted T cell population. Each sorted fraction had its genomic DNA isolated and then quantified by UV absorbance on a Nanodrop 2000c. This clone appeared a few times. This clone's antigen is unknown. Base-call qualities are not available, and no considerably larger clone is one nucleotide away.

From a lookup of the germline V gene, CDR1 and CDR2 are SGHRS and YFSETQ. The CDR3 runs 16 residues from the cysteine to the phenylalanine. Only CDR3 DNA is held: 48 bases, read in frame from base 1. Unmatched junction bases come to 10, with V trimmed by 7 bases and J by 3 bases. The sample was memory CD4+ T cells sorted from blood. Read against the paper, the sample's cell subset or site label means: CD45RA-negative fraction. This TCR was sampled from a young man in good health. Here the chain combines TRBV5-1 and TRBJ1-4; TRBD1 lines up with 9 middle nucleotides. The CDR3 corresponds to CASSGTGRRPNEKLFF. At the DNA level, the sequence is TGCGCCAGCTCCGGGACAGGGAGAAGGCCTAATGAAAAACTGTTTTTT.